Each of the 30 T cell receptor beta chains below was sequenced from the same sample in a study of blood T cell repertoires in COVID-19 (dated by TCRdb to the early 2020s). Libraries were made using the immunoSEQ multiplex PCR assay. TCRdb took this table from immuneACCESS and kept in-frame rearrangements with V and J called. Such tables lack part of the clones; where checked against another copy, unresolved V genes explain under half of the gap, and the rest is unexplained. The sample table shows about 220,000 clones, and 90% are seen once. Clones ranked in the top ten supply about 15% of the sample. Sequencing input: PBMCs or T cells enriched from blood (not recorded which). Every receptor here comes from a man in his thirties or forties who had been exposed to COVID-19.

The J gene is TRBJ2-3, the V gene TRBV4-3, with TRBD2 matching 8 bases. CDR3 size: 14 residues. In germline, CDR1 is LGHNA, CDR2 YSLEER. V gave up 8 bases and J gave up 0 bases; unmatched junction bases: 4. The CDR3, as DNA: TGCGCCAGCCGCCGGGGGGGGAGCACAGATACGCAGTATTTT. It codes for CASRRGGSTDTQYF.

This clone was detected a few times. The chain has TRBV6-1 and TRBJ1-4; 7 bases fit TRBD1. CDR1 and CDR2 from the germline V gene are MNHNS and SASEGT. The V gene end was trimmed by 2 bases and the J gene end by 7 bases; junction bases not matched to a gene: 7. This CDR3 spans 15 amino acids. CDR3 residues: CASSETGTVSEKLFF. CDR3 DNA: TGTGCCAGCAGTGAAACCGGGACAGTCTCTGAAAAACTGTTTTTT.

V usage is TRBV7-3 and J usage is TRBJ2-2, with a tentative D call TRBD1 (5 bases). The germline gives CDR1 SGHTA, CDR2 FQGTGA. Trimming took off 5 bases at V and 4 bases at J, with 8 bases between the two ends. This CDR3 region has 13 residues. The CDR3 region is CASSPQGTGELFF. CDR3 sequence (DNA): TGTGCCAGCAGCCCCCAGGGCACCGGGGAGCTGTTTTTT.

This chain joins TRBV19 and TRBJ1-2; 9 bases agree with TRBD1. CDR1 and CDR2 from the germline V gene are LNHDA and SQIVND (reference sequence). Trimming at V came to 2 bases and at J to 0 bases, leaving 4 bases not matched to a gene. The CDR3 contains 16 residues. CDR3 DNA sequence: TGTGCCAGTAGTATAAACAGGGGGCTCCCTAACTATGGCTACACCTTC. It specifies CASSINRGLPNYGYTF.

The chain is built from TRBV29-1 and TRBJ1-2, with 8 bases matching TRBD1. The V gene end was trimmed by 2 bases and the J gene end by 6 bases; junction bases not matched to a gene: 5. In germline, CDR1 is SQVTM, CDR2 ANQGSEA. CDR3 length: 13 residues. The CDR3 sequence: CSVEPGGGNGYTF. CDR3 nucleotide sequence: TGCAGCGTTGAACCAGGGGGCGGAAATGGCTACACCTTC.

The rearrangement uses TRBV5-1 and TRBJ1-3, with 7 positions matching TRBD1. After removal of 4 bases from V and 4 bases from J, the junction contained 14 bases not matched to a gene. Germline values: CDR1 SGHRS, CDR2 YFSETQ. The CDR3 contains 17 residues. The CDR3 sequence: CASSPTTTTGSGNTIYF. CDR3 nucleotide sequence: TGCGCCAGCAGCCCGACCACTACGACAGGGTCCGGAAACACCATATATTTT.

CDR3 sequence: CASSQDLQPNQPQHF. The CDR3 region has the DNA TGTGCCAGCAGCCAAGATCTACAGCCCAATCAGCCCCAGCATTTT. This chain uses TRBV3-1 (or the pseudogene TRBV3-2) with TRBJ1-5, with D hard to call. This CDR3 contains 15 residues. CDR1 is LGHDT and CDR2 is YNNKEL in the germline V gene (reference sequence). Trimming stripped 0 bases from V and 3 bases from J, with 9 bases between.

This clone has only one observation. The chain carries TRBV5-1 and TRBJ2-3; D perhaps matches TRBD2 (7 bases). V lost 4 bases, J lost 0 bases, and 9 bases lay in between. Germline CDR1 is SGHRS and CDR2 is YFSETQ. The length of the CDR3 is 14 residues. The CDR3 loop reads CASSGGASTDTQYF. The CDR3 coding sequence is TGCGCCAGCAGCGGGGGGGCGAGCACAGATACGCAGTATTTT.

The rearrangement links TRBV25-1 to TRBJ1-1, with D possibly being TRBD1 (5 bases). CDR3 length equals 14 residues. The germline V gene encodes CDR1 MGHDK and CDR2 SYGVNS. V dropped 2 bases and J dropped 4 bases, with 11 bases sitting between them. The CDR3 sequence: CASSEPTQGTEAFF. The DNA for the CDR3 is TGTGCCAGCAGTGAACCCACCCAGGGCACTGAAGCTTTCTTT.

J is TRBJ2-2 and V is TRBV6-5; TRBD1 agrees at 7 bases. V lost 10 bases, J lost 5 bases, and 7 bases stayed unmatched. Germline V gene data show CDR1 as MNHEY and CDR2 as SVGAGI. CDR3 length equals 13 residues. CDR3 in DNA: TGTGCCACATGGGACAGCCGGACCGGGGAGCTGTTTTTT. The encoded protein is CATWDSRTGELFF.

This chain uses TRBV24-1 with TRBJ1-1; 11 bases fit TRBD1. The V and J ends lost 3 bases and 1 base, in that order; junction bases with no gene match: 9. CDR1 and CDR2 (germline): KGHDR, SFDVKD. CDR3 length: 18 residues. CDR3 sequence reads: CATSDQPGQGEENTEAFF. The DNA for the CDR3 is TGTGCCACCAGTGATCAACCGGGACAGGGGGAGGAGAACACTGAAGCTTTCTTT.

The genes are TRBV7-9 and TRBJ2-1; 9 bases are a match to TRBD1. Germline trimming cut 5 bases from V and 6 bases from J; bases unmatched to any gene: 11. Germline V lookup: CDR1 SEHNR, CDR2 FQNEAQ (reference sequence). The CDR3 runs 16 residues. The CDR3 is CASSSTEGQGFNEQFF. DNA for the CDR3: TGTGCCAGCAGCAGCACCGAGGGACAGGGTTTCAATGAGCAGTTCTTC.

V and J are TRBV30 and TRBJ1-6; perhaps TRBD1 as D (6 bases). The germline V gene encodes CDR1 GTSNPN and CDR2 SVGIG (reference sequence). The CDR3 is 15 amino acids. V was pared by 5 bases and J by 6 bases, with 17 bases between. The CDR3, as DNA: TGTGCCTGGGGGGGGGAAACGACAGGTAATTCACCCCTCCACTTT. Protein sequence: CAWGGETTGNSPLHF. Full variable domain (outside the CDR3, taken from reference TRBV30 and TRBJ1-6): SQTIHQWPATLVQPVGSPLSLECTVEGTSNPNLYWYRQAAGRGLQLLFYSVGIGQISSEVPQNLSASRPQDRQFILSSKKLLLSDSGFYLCAWGGETTGNSPLHFGNGTRLTVT.

The V call is TRBV10-3, the J call TRBJ1-1; 11 bases agree with TRBD1. CDR1 is ENHRY and CDR2 is SYGVKD in the germline V gene. This CDR3 has 15 residues. J was trimmed by 0 bases and V by 4 bases; bases with no gene match: 1. CDR3 sequence reads: CAISGTGGMNTEAFF. The CDR3 DNA is TGTGCCATCAGTGGGACAGGGGGCATGAACACTGAAGCTTTCTTT.

In this sample, this clone turned up many times. The chain links TRBV5-1 to TRBJ1-2; D possibly corresponds to TRBD1 (6 bases). The CDR3 contains 15 residues. In germline, CDR1 is SGHRS, CDR2 YFSETQ. Trimming pared 4 bases from V and 6 bases from J, leaving 19 bases between. CDR3 sequence reads: CASSTGGELTDGYTF. CDR3 coding DNA: TGCGCCAGCAGCACGGGGGGCGAACTCACCGATGGCTACACCTTC.

The V gene is TRBV2, the J gene TRBJ2-6, with TRBD1 as a possible D gene (6 bases). The germline gives CDR1 SNHLY, CDR2 FYNNEI. The V and J ends lost 4 bases and 2 bases respectively, with 6 bases between them. The CDR3 spans 14 residues. CDR3 region: CASSAGAGANVLTF. DNA of the CDR3: TGTGCCAGCAGTGCAGGGGCTGGGGCCAACGTCCTGACTTTC.

The CDR3 DNA sequence: TGTGCCAGCAGCCGCAGGGTAGAAAACACTGAAGCTTTCTTT. This gives the protein CASSRRVENTEAFF. V usage is TRBV4-2 and J usage is TRBJ1-1; tentatively, D is TRBD1 (5 bases). The germline CDR1 and CDR2 sequences are LGHNA and YNFKEQ. The CDR3 runs to 14 residues. Between the trimmed V and J ends, which lost 4 bases and 2 bases, there was a span of 11 bases.

The chain employs TRBV27 and TRBJ1-2, with a weak D call TRBD1 (5 bases). This CDR3 has 15 amino acids. Germline-derived CDR1 and CDR2 are MNHEY and SMNVEV (reference sequence). Trimming cost V 4 bases and J 8 bases, with 20 bases left between them. The chain's CDR3 is CASSYGGTPFNGYTF. Written as DNA, the CDR3 is TGTGCCAGCAGTTACGGGGGTACCCCCTTCAACGGCTACACCTTC.

This clone was detected only once. The gene calls are TRBV15 and TRBJ2-7, with D maybe TRBD2 (6 bases). Germline V gives CDR1 LNHNV, CDR2 YYDKDF (reference sequence). This CDR3 contains 17 residues. Trimming cost V 0 bases and J 2 bases, with 17 bases left between them. CDR3 DNA sequence: TGTGCCACCAGCAGAGAAAAACCGGGACGGGAGCCCTACGAGCAGTACTTC. Amino acid sequence: CATSREKPGREPYEQYF.

To note about this clone: At one end, the junction sequence differs from germline, possibly due to a read error. The chain is built from TRBV2 and TRBJ1-4, with a possible D match to TRBD1 (6 bases). This CDR3 has 12 amino acids. From germline, CDR1 is SNHLY and CDR2 FYNNEI. CDR3 sequence (DNA): TGTGCCAGCACAGGGGTTAATGAAAAGCTGTTTTTT. Amino acids: CASTGVNEKLFF.

This clone was observed at least ten times. The V call is TRBV10-2, the J call TRBJ1-5; 11 bases agree with TRBD1. Per the germline V gene, CDR1 is WSHSY and CDR2 is SAAADI. V trimming: 3 bases; J trimming: 2 bases; junction bases outside the gene matches: 9. The CDR3 has 18 residues. The CDR3 spells CASSDAGTGGKGNQPQHF. The CDR3 bases are TGCGCCAGCAGTGATGCCGGGACAGGGGGTAAGGGCAATCAGCCCCAGCATTTT.

V usage is TRBV7-2 and J usage is TRBJ1-5; D possibly corresponds to TRBD1 (5 bases). Germline-derived CDR1 and CDR2 are SGHTA and FQGNSA. Trimming stripped 5 bases from V and 1 base from J, with 6 bases between. CDR3 size: 13 residues. CDR3 in amino acids: CASSGASNQPQHF. In DNA form, the CDR3 reads TGTGCCAGCAGCGGGGCCAGCAATCAGCCCCAGCATTTT.

The chain is built from TRBV12-3 or TRBV12-4 and TRBJ2-6; D uncertain. V lost 11 bases and J lost 0, with 8 bases in between. The CDR3 length is 13 residues. The CDR3 DNA reads TGTGCCTCACTCGGCTCTGGGGCCAACGTCCTGACTTTC. Encoded protein: CASLGSGANVLTF.

This chain links TRBV29-1 with TRBJ1-2; D may be TRBD1 (5 bases). Trimming shortened V by 2 bases and J by 4 bases, and 8 bases separated the two germline ends. The CDR3 totals 12 residues. The germline V gene has CDR1 SQVTM and CDR2 ANQGSEA. CDR3 in amino acids: CSVEQGFYGYTF. CDR3 bases: TGCAGCGTTGAACAGGGTTTCTATGGCTACACCTTC.

The chain joins TRBV3-1 (or the pseudogene TRBV3-2) to TRBJ2-5, with 11 bases aligning to TRBD1. The CDR3 runs 15 residues. Germline V gene lookup returns CDR1 LGHDT and CDR2 YNNKEL (reference sequence). After removal of 4 bases from V and 5 bases from J, the junction contained 6 bases not matched to a gene. The CDR3 protein is CASSPPGQGVETQYF. CDR3 nucleotides: TGTGCCAGCAGCCCTCCGGGACAGGGGGTCGAGACCCAGTACTTC.

The rearrangement links TRBV18 to TRBJ2-7, with D perhaps TRBD1 (5 bases). The V and J ends lost 3 bases and 5 bases respectively, with 17 bases between them. Germline lookup yields CDR1 KGHSH and CDR2 LQKENI. This CDR3 spans 15 amino acids. CDR3 nucleotide sequence: TGTGCCAGCTCACCTTCGGCAGGGATATTACACGAGCAGTACTTC. Protein product: CASSPSAGILHEQYF.

The V gene is TRBV30, the J gene TRBJ2-3; perhaps TRBD2 as D (7 bases). The germline V gene has CDR1 GTSNPN and CDR2 SVGIG (reference sequence). The CDR3 spans 12 residues. V lost 7 bases and J 4 bases, leaving 12 bases between the germline ends. CDR3 sequence: CASTGRADTQYF. The CDR3 DNA reads TGTGCCTCCACAGGGAGGGCAGATACGCAGTATTTT.

The gene calls are TRBV7-2 and TRBJ2-2; 11 bases agree with TRBD2. After removal of 5 bases from V and 5 bases from J, the junction contained 4 bases not matched to a gene. Germline values: CDR1 SGHTA, CDR2 FQGNSA. This CDR3 is 15 amino acids long. The CDR3 DNA reads as TGTGCCAGCAGCGTGGGACTAGCGGAGACCGGGGAGCTGTTTTTT. This gives the protein CASSVGLAETGELFF.

V gene TRBV30 combines with J gene TRBJ2-4, with a weak D call TRBD1 (5 bases). Germline-derived CDR1 and CDR2 are GTSNPN and SVGIG (reference sequence). V was cut by 2 bases and J by 0 bases, with 11 bases left in between. CDR3 length equals 15 residues. The chain's CDR3 is CAWSPKGLAKNIQYF. The CDR3 DNA reads TGTGCCTGGAGTCCGAAGGGGCTAGCCAAAAACATTCAGTACTTC.

The gene calls are TRBV7-6 and TRBJ2-7, with D hard to call. V lost 0 bases, J lost 6 bases, and 9 bases lay in between. Germline loops: CDR1 SGHVS, CDR2 FNYEAQ. The CDR3 sequence is 13 residues long. In DNA, the CDR3 is TGTGCCAGCAGCTTAGCCACGGTTGGCGAGCAGTACTTC. Translated: CASSLATVGEQYF.